This T cell receptor beta chain was recovered during a study of early T cells in non-severe SARS-CoV-2 infection. Study in general: Chains were not paired, and sequencing was done on bulk RNA from unsorted whole blood.

Unique molecular identifiers (one per individual cDNA molecule) were attached. TCRdb fed the 5' RACE reads into MiXCR, producing one record per CDR3 protein. The data contain approximately 71,000 distinct CDR3 sequences, more than 10% of them singletons. Sequencing was done on a sample of whole blood. The TCR comes from an adult who was a healthcare worker with PCR-confirmed SARS-CoV-2 infection or an uninfected control (not recorded which).

Written as DNA, the CDR3 is TGTGCCAGCAGCCCCCGGGGGGGGAGGCGCGAAAAACTGTTTTTT. This gives the protein CASSPRGGRREKLFF. The chain recombines TRBV7-2 with TRBJ1-4, with a tentative D call TRBD1 (5 bases). The V gene lost 5 bases and the J gene lost 8 bases, with 18 bases spanning the gap. CDR3 size: 15 residues. Per the germline V gene, CDR1 is SGHTA and CDR2 is FQGNSA.